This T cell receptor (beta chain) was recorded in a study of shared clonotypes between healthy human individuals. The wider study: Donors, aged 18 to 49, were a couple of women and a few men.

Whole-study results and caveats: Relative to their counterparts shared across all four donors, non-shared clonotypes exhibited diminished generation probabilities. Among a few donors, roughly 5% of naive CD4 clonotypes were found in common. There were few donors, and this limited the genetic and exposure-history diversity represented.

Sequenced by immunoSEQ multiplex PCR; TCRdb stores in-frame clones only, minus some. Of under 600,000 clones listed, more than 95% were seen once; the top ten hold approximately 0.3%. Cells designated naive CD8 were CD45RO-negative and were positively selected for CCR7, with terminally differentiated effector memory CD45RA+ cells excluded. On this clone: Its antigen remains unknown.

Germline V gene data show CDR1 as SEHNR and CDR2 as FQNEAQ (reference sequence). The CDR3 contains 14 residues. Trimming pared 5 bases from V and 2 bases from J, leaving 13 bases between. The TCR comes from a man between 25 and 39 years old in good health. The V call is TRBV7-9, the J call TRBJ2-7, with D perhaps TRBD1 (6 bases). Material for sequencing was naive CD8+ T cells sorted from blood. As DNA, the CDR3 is TGTGCCAGCAGCCCTCGGGACACTCCCTACGAGCAGTACTTC. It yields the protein CASSPRDTPYEQYF.